This entry concerns a single TCR beta chain. Its specificity is not known. V was clipped by 1 base and J by 2 bases, with 10 bases between them. Germline V gene lookup returns CDR1 LGHNA and CDR2 YSLEER. The CDR3 is 15 residues long. Isolated RNA was reverse transcribed in full, so expressed TCRB transcripts were sequenced. The repertoire was sequenced with immunoSEQ multiplex PCR; TCRdb's copy has only in-frame clones and lacks some. The data show over 150,000 clones, 10% seen once. The sample is drawn from a study of beta chain features in type 1 diabetes. Study-wide results and caveats: TCRB CDR3s were moderately but significantly shorter in Type 1 diabetes patients in all four CD4+ subsets. PCR, the amplification step, might favor shorter templates, equally in patients and controls. Fewer junction insertions and more nucleotide deletions appeared in type 1 diabetes patients.

Purity (above 98%) was reached by all sorted populations. The source is a man in his thirties or forties with type 1 diabetes. Sequencing was performed on central memory CD4+ T cells from blood. The J gene is TRBJ2-3, the V gene TRBV4-3; the D is unclear. CDR3 residues: CASSQARLSTDTQYF. CDR3 DNA sequence: TGCGCCAGCAGCCAAGCGAGGCTTTCCACAGATACGCAGTATTTT.